The sequence of this TCR beta chain was determined in a study of T cell repertoires in cytomegalovirus infection. Study-level information: Matching HLA type, along with CMV infection, was indicated by public TCR beta signatures.

This clonotype was found a few times. Antigen unknown. Germline values: CDR1 SGHRS, CDR2 YFSETQ. With 4 bases removed from V and 4 bases from J, the gap between germline ends came to 17 bases. CDR3 length equals 15 residues. Study results and limitations: Ex vivo, HLA-C-restricted CMV-specific TCR beta clonotypes prevailed over the rest of the response.

TCRdb re-called the reads with MiXCR, one entry per CDR3 protein. In the table there are about 890,000 distinct CDR3 sequences, about 33% of which are singletons. The V and J genes are TRBV5-1 and TRBJ1-1; D call uncertain. This TCR was sampled from a human donor in good health (CMV status not recorded). Some clones in this sample may be carry-over from other donors' samples. The specimen comprised cultured CD8+ T cells from PBMCs, sampled from culture after CMV antigen stimulation. The CDR3 loop reads CASSHEIDRGTEAFF. CDR3 bases: TGCGCCAGCAGCCACGAGATCGATCGAGGCACTGAAGCTTTCTTT.